This T cell receptor beta chain was identified during a study of blood T cells in healthy people across ages (dated by TCRdb to the mid-2010s). About the full investigation: Template switching captured roughly one uniquely barcoded TCR beta cDNA molecule per two T cells in model experiments. Using deep sequencing normalized with unique cDNA molecular identifiers, the study measured how TCR beta repertoire diversity changes with age. The donors were split into four age groups: young (average around 15 years), middle-aged (39), aged (approximately 60) and long-lived (roughly 77). Donors of different ages were randomly distributed across sequencing lanes to avoid experimental bias. Two additional independent replicas of 1 million unique cDNA reads from the same blood draw were analyzed for two donors (one aged 18 to 30 and one aged 80 or older). On the study overall, not on this receptor specifically: Bulk unsorted PBMC profiling prevented conclusive comparison of naive and antigen-experienced compartments. As age increased, observed TCR beta diversity per million T cells dropped in a roughly linear way, and a significant reduction was already evident by age approximately 40. Estimates of total diversity based on one million sequenced T cells were considered lower bounds and underestimates. The CMV infection status of donors was not known, potentially confounding age-related changes in expanded clonotypes. Compared with the aged group, more naive CD4+ T cells, fewer expanded clones and increased TCR diversity were shown by the long-lived group, suggesting age selection. A strong correlation was found between observed TCR beta diversity and the percentage of naive T cells measured by flow cytometry.

The library came from 5' RACE. Sequencing relied on an Illumina HiSeq 2500. A second PCR of roughly 6 to 12 cycles was performed with a sample-barcoded 5' primer and a J-beta primer mix. A unique molecular identifier was introduced onto each TCR beta cDNA molecule by a template-switch 5' adaptor carrying 12 random nucleotides. Each sample yielded at least 2.5 million CDR3-containing paired-end reads. All of the RNA was converted into first-strand cDNA using the Mint cDNA synthesis kit, with a TRBC-specific oligonucleotide serving as the primer. Following uracil-DNA glycosylase treatment, a first 18-cycle PCR with universal primers M1SS and BC2_uni_R was performed on all cDNA. Processing in the source paper ran as follows. For normalization, 1 million high-quality reads, each with a distinct molecular identifier, were randomly selected from each sample. Instead of being binned into consensus sequences, reads with shared molecular identifiers were discarded. MiTCR, with a Q25 quality threshold and the strictest error-elimination algorithm, was used for CDR3 identification, clonotype clustering and error correction. A nonparametric unseen species model with Euler transformation was used to estimate a lower bound on total TCR beta diversity. In-frame beta chains were kept once TCRdb had trimmed the public reads at Q25 with fastp and called clones with MiXCR. All rows with the same CDR3 protein become a single entry with the most common DNA and genes. For this entry, the V and J calls and clone size follow TCRdb and not the study's own pipeline. The sample contains 1,500,000 or so distinct CDR3 sequences, 35% to 45% of them found a single time. Approximately 4% of the sample lies in the top ten.

The donors were around 39 Caucasian individuals from Russia, aged roughly 6 to 100 years, who were systemically healthy. Each donor gave 9.5 to 10 milliliters of peripheral blood, drawn into EDTA-treated Vacutainer tubes. Ficoll-Paque density-gradient centrifugation was used to isolate PBMCs, with at least 6.5 million per sample. Trizol reagent was used to extract total RNA from the PBMCs, yielding at least 6 micrograms per sample. Naive CD45RAhigh/CD27high T cell percentages were measured by flow cytometry on a PBMC aliquot from every donor. This clonotype was seen once. The specificity of this receptor is unknown. Base qualities are not at hand, and no much larger clone is one base apart. The TCR comes from a young woman in good health. Specimen: blood.

DNA sequence: TGTGCCAGCAGCTTAAGGAGTAGCGGGAGAGGTTACGAGCAGTACTTC. Translated, it reads CASSLRSSGRGYEQYF. Here the chain combines TRBV7-2 and TRBJ2-7; a stretch of 9 junction bases matches TRBD2. V is pruned by 2 bases and J by 4 bases, leaving 9 bases of the junction without a gene match. The germline V gene encodes CDR1 SGHTA and CDR2 FQGNSA. The CDR3 runs 16 residues from the cysteine to the phenylalanine. Only the CDR3 portion is preserved as DNA: 48 bases, with reading frame beginning at the first base.